The rows below give T cell receptor beta chains drawn from one sample of a study of Graves' ophthalmopathy and Graves' hyperthyroidism. Each CDR3 protein is one row after TCRdb ran MiXCR on the multiplex PCR reads. The sample lists hundreds of thousands of distinct CDR3 sequences, 20% to 25% occurring once. Sequencing used peripheral blood. Receptors were obtained from a woman under 30 with stable Graves' hyperthyroidism. The CDR3 runs from the conserved cysteine through the conserved F or W. A D gene is named only where the DNA matches it firmly. Clone size is given for some rows only: seen once, a few or many times, or a class if the clone is expanded.

v_call	j_call	clone_size	d_call	cdr3_nt	cdr3_aa
TRBV28	TRBJ2-5	many	.	TGTGCCAGCAGGACGGGACAGGGAAGCGGGAGGGCCTTTGAGACCCAGTACTTC	CASRTGQGSGRAFETQYF
TRBV29-1	TRBJ2-5	.	TRBD1	TGCAGCGTTGAAGGGACGACAGGGCCGGGCGAGACCCAGTACTTC	CSVEGTTGPGETQYF
TRBV12-3/TRBV12-4	TRBJ1-2	.	TRBD1	TGTGCCAGCAGTTTAGATGGGACAGGGATCGGCTACACCTTC	CASSLDGTGIGYTF
TRBV4-1	TRBJ2-7	many	TRBD1	TGCGCCAGCAGCCAAAGGGACAGGATGGGGACTTTCTACGAGCAGTACTTC	CASSQRDRMGTFYEQYF
TRBV7-8	TRBJ2-7	many	TRBD2	TGTGCCAGCAGCGATTTCTTAGCGGGGATCTACGAGCAGTACTTC	CASSDFLAGIYEQYF
TRBV29-1	TRBJ1-2	many	TRBD1	TGCAGCGTTGGTATGACAGGGAGGGGGATTGGCGGCTACACCTTC	CSVGMTGRGIGGYTF
TRBV12-3/TRBV12-4	TRBJ2-6	many	.	TGTGCCAGCAGTTTGGGTCGGGCGGCTGGGGCCAACGTCCTGACTTTC	CASSLGRAAGANVLTF
TRBV20-1	TRBJ2-7	many	.	TGCAGTGCCAGAAGCGGTTTCCCCTACGAGCAGTACTTC	CSARSGFPYEQYF
TRBV12-3/TRBV12-4	TRBJ2-2	.	TRBD1	TGTGCCAGCAGTCCCAGGGACAGGGGGTATACCGGGGAGCTGTTTTTT	CASSPRDRGYTGELFF
TRBV7-3	TRBJ2-7	many	TRBD1	TGTGCCAGCAGCAGAACACCGGGACAGGGGAAATTCTCGCACTACGAGCAGTACTTC	CASSRTPGQGKFSHYEQYF
TRBV4-1	TRBJ1-6	.	.	TGCGCCAGCAGCCAAATTGGGGAAAGGAACAGGGATTATTATAATTCACCCCTCCACTTT	CASSQIGERNRDYYNSPLHF
TRBV18	TRBJ2-7	.	.	TGTGCCAGCTCACTCATGCCGGACTCAGGCTCCTACGAGCAGTACTTC	CASSLMPDSGSYEQYF
TRBV15	TRBJ2-7	many	.	TGTGCCACCAGCGGAGGATCAGGGTATTGGGACGAGCAGTACTTC	CATSGGSGYWDEQYF
TRBV4-1	TRBJ2-2	many	TRBD2	TGCGCCAGCAGCCAAGGGCCAGCGGGACGTGAGCTGTTTTTT	CASSQGPAGRELFF
TRBV7-9	TRBJ2-4	.	TRBD1	TGTGCCAGCAGCGCCTTTGGGACAGGCGAGGGAAACATTCAGTACTTC	CASSAFGTGEGNIQYF
TRBV27	TRBJ1-5	.	.	TGTGCCAGCGGGGTAGCGGGAGGCCGGGGGTCAGCCCAGCATTTT	CASGVAGGRGSAQHF
TRBV4-1	TRBJ2-7	many	TRBD2	TGCGCCAGCAGCCAAGGGACTAGCGGGAGGCCCTACGAGCAGTACTTC	CASSQGTSGRPYEQYF
TRBV6-1	TRBJ2-7	.	.	TGTGCCAGCAGTCCGTCGTGGAGCGCTAGCTCCTACGAGCAGTACTTC	CASSPSWSASSYEQYF
TRBV13	TRBJ2-2	once	.	TGTGCCAGCAGCCTAAACACCGGGGATCTGTTTTTT	CASSLNTGDLFF
TRBV20-1	TRBJ2-7	many	.	TGCAGTGCTACCCCAGAGGGGGGCTACGAGCAGTACTTC	CSATPEGGYEQYF
TRBV28	TRBJ2-7	many	.	TGTGCCAGCAGTTTGGAACAGCCCTTAACCTACGAGCAGTACTTC	CASSLEQPLTYEQYF
TRBV11-2	TRBJ2-5	few	TRBD2	TGTGCCAGCAGCTTAGGGGGACTAGCGGGAGCTCCCCTCCAAGAGACCCAGTACTTC	CASSLGGLAGAPLQETQYF
TRBV11-2	TRBJ1-1	many	.	TGTGCCAGCAGCGCCGACGGGGTGACAGCTTTCTTT	CASSADGVTAFF
TRBV9	TRBJ2-7	many	.	TGTGCCAGCAGTGTAGGTAGCTCCTACGAGCAGTACTTC	CASSVGSSYEQYF
TRBV6-5	TRBJ1-1	few	.	TGTGCCAGCAGTTACGGCGGTACAGGGTGGGGCACTGAAGCTTTCTTT	CASSYGGTGWGTEAFF
TRBV15	TRBJ2-5	few	TRBD1	TGTGCCACCAGCAGAGGAACAGGGGGCCTGAGGGAGACCCAGTACTTC	CATSRGTGGLRETQYF
TRBV6-5	TRBJ2-4	.	.	TGTGCCAGCAGTTACCCCATAGGCGGCGGCAAAAACATTCAGTACTTC	CASSYPIGGGKNIQYF
TRBV9	TRBJ2-7	.	.	TGTGCCAGCAGCCCGCAACCCGAGTACTACGAGCAGTACTTC	CASSPQPEYYEQYF
TRBV5-1	TRBJ1-6	.	.	TGCGCCAGCAGCCCCGGCTTCGGCGGAGATAATTCACCCCTCCACTTT	CASSPGFGGDNSPLHF
TRBV7-2	TRBJ1-6	many	.	TGTGCCAGTCAAACCCAGGCGAATTCACCCCTCCACTTT	CASQTQANSPLHF
TRBV12-3/TRBV12-4	TRBJ1-5	many	.	TGTGCCAGCAGTTTAGCACAGCGGGGGCAGCCCCAGCATTTT	CASSLAQRGQPQHF
TRBV10-2	TRBJ2-7	.	.	TGCGCCAGCAAGGGACGCGACCCATACGAGCAGTACTTC	CASKGRDPYEQYF
TRBV20-1	TRBJ1-2	many	.	TGCAGTGCTAGAGATCAAGGCAGGGCGAGTAACTATGGCTACACCTTC	CSARDQGRASNYGYTF
TRBV28	TRBJ2-7	many	TRBD1	TGTGCCACCAGGACAGGGCTGAGGGAGCAGTACTTC	CATRTGLREQYF
TRBV20-1	TRBJ1-2	many	TRBD1	TGCAGTGCGACCGGAGGGACAGCTTATGGCTACACCTTC	CSATGGTAYGYTF
TRBV6-2/TRBV6-3	TRBJ1-5	many	TRBD1	TGTGCCAGCACCCAGACAGGGTGGGGCAATCAGCCCCAGCATTTT	CASTQTGWGNQPQHF
TRBV7-8	TRBJ2-7	many	.	TGTGCCAGCAGTTCCTCGGAGAGCGGATACCTACCCTACGAGCAGTACTTC	CASSSSESGYLPYEQYF
TRBV6-5	TRBJ2-5	once	.	TGTGCCAGCAGTTTATTAGGGGTGGGAGAGACCCAGTACTTC	CASSLLGVGETQYF
TRBV3-1	TRBJ2-2	many	.	TGTGCCAGCAGAAGGACAGAGTCCACCGGGGAGCTGTTTTTT	CASRRTESTGELFF
TRBV27	TRBJ2-7	.	.	TGTGCCAGCAGTCCCAGAGGACAAGGACTCGAGCAGTACTTC	CASSPRGQGLEQYF
TRBV3-1	TRBJ2-7	.	.	TGTGCCAGCAGCCAAGAAGGGAAACCGCAGTACTTC	CASSQEGKPQYF
TRBV18	TRBJ2-7	many	.	TGTGCCAGCTCATTAACCGGGACGGAAACCTACGAGCAGTACTTC	CASSLTGTETYEQYF
TRBV19	TRBJ1-2	.	.	TGTGCCAGTAGGACAACGGGCGATATGGGTGGCTACACCTTC	CASRTTGDMGGYTF
TRBV6-5	TRBJ2-7	many	TRBD1	TGTGCCAGCAGTTACACGGGACAGGGGTTTTCCTACGAGCAGTACTTC	CASSYTGQGFSYEQYF